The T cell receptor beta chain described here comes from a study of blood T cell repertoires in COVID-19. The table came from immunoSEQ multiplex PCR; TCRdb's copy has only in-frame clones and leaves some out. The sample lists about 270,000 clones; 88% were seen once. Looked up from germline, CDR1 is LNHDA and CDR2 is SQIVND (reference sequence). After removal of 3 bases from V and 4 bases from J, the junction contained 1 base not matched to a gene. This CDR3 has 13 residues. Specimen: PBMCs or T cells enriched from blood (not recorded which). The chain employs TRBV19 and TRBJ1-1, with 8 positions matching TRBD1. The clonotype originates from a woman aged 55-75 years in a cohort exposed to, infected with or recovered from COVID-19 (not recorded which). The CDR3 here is CASSIDRGTEAFF. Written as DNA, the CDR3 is TGTGCCAGTAGTATCGACAGGGGCACTGAAGCTTTCTTT.